This T cell receptor beta chain was recorded in a study of cytomegalovirus exposure and HLA in healthy donors. Study-level findings and limits: Testing in vitro showed a few CMV-associated chains specific for CMV antigens.

Trimming took 8 bases from V and 2 from J, leaving 16 bases between them. This CDR3 has 14 residues. CDR1 is MNHNY, CDR2 SVGAGI, per germline (reference sequence). In the case of this clone: Its target is unknown.

Clones were read by immunoSEQ multiplex PCR, and TCRdb kept only the in-frame ones, dropping some. The profile covers over 85,000 clones, with roughly 94% appearing a single time and roughly 0.89% taken by the ten largest. This sequence joins TRBV6-6 and TRBJ2-7; D possibly corresponds to TRBD2 (6 bases). The clonotype was recovered from a woman aged 18-35 years in good health and CMV-seronegative. Input material: PBMCs. This CDR3 is CASGGTEVTYEQYF. The CDR3 nucleotides read TGTGCCAGCGGAGGGACGGAGGTAACCTACGAGCAGTACTTC.